This T cell receptor beta chain came from a study of radiotherapy plus CTLA-4 blockade in lung cancer. Study-wide background: Objective responses were observed in around a sixth of patients, and disease control was achieved by approximately 34%.

General study results and limits: Early shifts in blood T cell clones, with interferon-beta, reportedly predicted response best. Radiotherapy plus ipilimumab was followed by expansion in blood of tumor-derived TCR clones.

The CDR3 consists of 15 residues. The germline V gene has CDR1 SGHRS and CDR2 YFSETQ. Trimming cost V 3 bases and J 5 bases, with 17 bases left between them. The table came from immunoSEQ multiplex PCR; TCRdb's copy has only in-frame clones and leaves some out. The top ten hold around 4% of the sample, which has roughly 80,000 clones, around 79% seen once. As concerns this clone: Its antigen is not identified.

The specimen was peripheral blood, collected from a patient treated with radiotherapy plus ipilimumab. The TCR was taken from a human donor with non-small cell lung cancer who had a partial response to radiotherapy plus ipilimumab. Some clones in this sample may be carry-over from other donors' samples. The chain employs TRBV5-1 and TRBJ1-2; no firm D call. Here the CDR3 reads CASSSDRGFGYGYTF. The CDR3 DNA follows: TGCGCCAGCAGCTCGGATCGGGGTTTCGGGTATGGCTACACCTTC.